The 15 T cell receptor beta chains presented below share a single source sample, sequenced in a study of shared clonotypes between healthy human individuals. Using immunoSEQ multiplex PCR, the repertoire was profiled, and TCRdb retains in-frame clones only, with some absent. The sample records fewer than 1.6 million clones, less than 99% being singletons. Sequencing was performed on naive CD4+ T cells sorted from blood. The subset is: CD45RA+ positively selected. The source is a man younger than 45 in good health.

The chain recombines TRBV7-3 with TRBJ2-7, with 8 bases identical to TRBD2. From germline, CDR1 is SGHTA and CDR2 FQGTGA. CDR3 length: 17 residues. V lost 4 bases, J lost 6 bases, and 17 bases stayed unmatched. The CDR3 reads CASSSPGLGLGGSEQYF. The CDR3 nucleotides are TGTGCCAGCAGCTCCCCGGGACTAGGATTAGGTGGGAGCGAGCAGTACTTC.

This clone was seen a single time. The V call is TRBV18, the J call TRBJ1-1; weak D call: TRBD1 (5 bases). V was cut by 2 bases and J by 1 base, with 11 bases left in between. The CDR3 has 15 residues. Germline V lookup: CDR1 KGHSH, CDR2 LQKENI. CDR3 nucleotide sequence: TGTGCCAGCTCACCATTAGGGGCTGGGAACACTGAAGCTTTCTTT. Translating gives CASSPLGAGNTEAFF.

This rearrangement joins TRBV14 to TRBJ2-7; 8 nucleotides match TRBD1. The ends lost 1 base at V and 8 bases at J; junction bases unmatched: 10. The germline gives CDR1 SGHDN, CDR2 FVKESK. The CDR3 length is 15 residues. CDR3 region: CASSQVGDRQGKQYF. In nucleotides, the CDR3 is TGTGCCAGCAGCCAAGTTGGGGACAGACAGGGGAAGCAGTACTTC.

This sequence joins TRBV7-9 and TRBJ2-7; D not resolved. Germline CDR1 reads SEHNR; CDR2 reads FQNEAQ (reference sequence). Trimming left V 6 bases short and J 3 bases short, with 12 bases between. The length of the CDR3 is 13 residues. CDR3 bases: TGTGCCAGCAGTACGTCTCCTGACTACGAGCAGTACTTC. Translation gives CASSTSPDYEQYF.

The chain joins TRBV7-9 to TRBJ2-3; D is undetermined. The germline CDR1 and CDR2 sequences are SEHNR and FQNEAQ (reference sequence). The ends were cut back, 2 bases at V and 2 bases at J, with 8 bases in the middle. The CDR3 length is 14 residues. CDR3 coding DNA: TGTGCCAGCAGCTTAATACCAAACACAGATACGCAGTATTTT. Protein product: CASSLIPNTDTQYF.

This clone was detected only once. Other DNA sequences within the sample encode an identical CDR3. This chain links TRBV6-5 with TRBJ2-1; D is possibly TRBD2 (5 bases). The V and J ends lost 6 bases and 7 bases respectively, with 7 bases between them. The CDR3 runs to 11 residues. CDR1 and CDR2 from the germline V gene are MNHEY and SVGAGI. CDR3 in amino acids: CASRRGNEQFF. Here the CDR3 DNA reads TGTGCCAGCAGGAGAGGGAATGAGCAGTTCTTC.

This CDR3 reads CASSIGAGEFGYTF. The CDR3 bases are TGTGCCAGTAGTATAGGGGCAGGGGAGTTCGGCTACACCTTC. The chain is built from TRBV19 and TRBJ1-2; D is perhaps TRBD1 (6 bases). Trimming left V 1 base short and J 8 bases short, with 14 bases between. The V gene's germline CDR1 is LNHDA and CDR2 SQIVND (reference sequence). The CDR3 has 14 residues.

V usage is TRBV29-1 and J usage is TRBJ1-3; D unclear. This CDR3 has 13 amino acids. Trimming pared 4 bases from V and 2 bases from J, leaving 9 bases between. Germline V gives CDR1 SQVTM, CDR2 ANQGSEA. In DNA, the CDR3 is TGCAGCGTTGTGTATCTAGCTGGAAACACCATATATTTT. Protein sequence: CSVVYLAGNTIYF.

This rearrangement joins TRBV6-1 to TRBJ1-1; the D is unclear. Per germline, CDR1 MNHNS and CDR2 SASEGT. CDR3 length: 15 amino acids. Trimming shortened V by 2 bases and J by 0 bases, and 10 bases separated the two germline ends. CDR3 amino acids: CASSERSGVNTEAFF. The DNA of the CDR3 is TGTGCCAGCAGTGAACGATCCGGTGTGAACACTGAAGCTTTCTTT.

The V and J genes are TRBV5-4 and TRBJ2-3, with 10 positions matching TRBD2. CDR3 size: 19 residues. Germline assignment: CDR1 SGHNT and CDR2 YYREEE (reference sequence). V trimming: 4 bases; J trimming: 3 bases; junction bases outside the gene matches: 17. CDR3 bases: TGTGCCAGCAGCCGCCTCTGTAAGTACCCTAGCGGGAGAACAGATACGCAGTATTTT. It specifies CASSRLCKYPSGRTDTQYF.

The V call is TRBV7-8, the J call TRBJ2-7, with D perhaps given as TRBD1 or TRBD2 (6 bases each). The CDR3 runs 15 residues. V lost 9 bases and J lost 2, with 20 bases in between. The germline V gene has CDR1 SGHVS and CDR2 FQNEAQ. CDR3 loop: CASWGASLGTYEQYF. CDR3 DNA: TGTGCCAGTTGGGGGGCATCCCTAGGGACCTACGAGCAGTACTTC.

The rearrangement joins TRBV11-3 to TRBJ2-5; 10 nucleotides agree with TRBD2. The V gene's germline CDR1 is SGHNT and CDR2 YENEEA. Trimming removed 5 bases from V and 1 base from J; junction bases left unmatched: 7. The CDR3 has 16 residues. CDR3 loop: CASSASGGVSQETQYF. For the CDR3, the DNA is TGTGCCAGCAGCGCCAGCGGGGGGGTATCCCAAGAGACCCAGTACTTC. Variable domain in full (rest from reference TRBV11-3 and TRBJ2-5): EAGVVQSPRYKIIEKKQPVAFWCNPISGHNTLYWYLQNLGQGPELLIRYENEEAVDDSQLPKDRFSAERLKGVDSTLKIQPAELGDSAVYLCASSASGGVSQETQYFGPGTRLLVL.

The rearrangement links TRBV14 to TRBJ2-7; unclear D gene. The CDR3 is 13 amino acids. From germline, CDR1 is SGHDN and CDR2 FVKESK. V was shortened by 1 base and J by 5 bases, with 9 bases between the two germline ends. The DNA of the CDR3 is TGTGCCAGCAGCCAAGTTGTCAGTAACGAGCAGTACTTC. Translation: CASSQVVSNEQYF.

The CDR3 region is CASSKGGPSYEQYF. The CDR3 coding sequence is TGTGCCAGCAGTAAGGGCGGTCCCTCCTACGAGCAGTACTTC. The J gene is TRBJ2-7, the V gene TRBV6-5; D gene ambiguous. This CDR3 is built from 14 residues. Germline CDR1 reads MNHEY; CDR2 reads SVGAGI. The V end was cut by 5 bases, the J end by 0 bases, with 11 bases between.

V usage is TRBV28 and J usage is TRBJ1-1; unclear D gene. This CDR3 has 14 residues. From germline, CDR1 is MDHEN and CDR2 SYDVKM. V lost 6 bases and J lost 0, with 11 bases in between. CDR3 residues: CASRKGEVNTEAFF. The CDR3 DNA follows: TGTGCCAGCAGGAAGGGAGAGGTGAACACTGAAGCTTTCTTT.